This T cell receptor beta chain was sequenced in a study of cytomegalovirus exposure and HLA in healthy donors. Study results and limitations: Presence/absence analyses took donor sequencing depth as roughly uniform. HLA-A and HLA-B allele assignments for most subjects were reportedly predicted accurately using TCR beta sequences. Reports showed the classifier diagnosing cytomegalovirus status with high specificity and sensitivity. The productive fraction for most TCR beta V segments was about 87% or about 30% in an earlier analysis.

13 Jbeta primers and 60 Vbeta primers were used for the PCR. The table came from immunoSEQ multiplex PCR; TCRdb's copy has only in-frame clones and leaves some out. The sample has about 160,000 clones, roughly 73% seen once. The CDR3 spans 13 residues. CDR1 SNHLY and CDR2 FYNNEI come from the germline V gene. With 6 bases clipped from V and 2 bases from J, the junction kept 4 bases outside the gene matches. A few counts support this clone. No antigen is known for it. The TCR comes from a woman under 40 in good health and CMV-seronegative. Specimen: PBMCs. The chain carries TRBV2 and TRBJ2-7, with 7 positions matching TRBD1. CDR3 nucleotide sequence: TGTGCCAGCAGCCGGGACAGACCCTACGAGCAGTACTTC. It translates to CASSRDRPYEQYF.